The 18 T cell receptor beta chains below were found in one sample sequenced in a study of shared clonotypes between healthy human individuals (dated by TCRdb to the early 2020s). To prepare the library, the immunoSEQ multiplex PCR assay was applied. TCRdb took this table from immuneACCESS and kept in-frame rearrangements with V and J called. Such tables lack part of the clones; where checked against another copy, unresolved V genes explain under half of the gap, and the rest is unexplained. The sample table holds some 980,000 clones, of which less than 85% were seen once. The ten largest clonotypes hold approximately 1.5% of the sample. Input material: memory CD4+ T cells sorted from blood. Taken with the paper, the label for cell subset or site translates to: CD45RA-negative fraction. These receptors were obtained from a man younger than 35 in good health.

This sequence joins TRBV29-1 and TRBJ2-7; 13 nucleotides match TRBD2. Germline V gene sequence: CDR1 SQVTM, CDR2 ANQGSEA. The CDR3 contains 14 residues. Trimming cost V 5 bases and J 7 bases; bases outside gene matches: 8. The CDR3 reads CSVFGLAGVGEQYF. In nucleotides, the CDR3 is TGCAGCGTTTTCGGACTAGCGGGAGTCGGAGAGCAGTACTTC.

CDR3 bases: TGTGCCAGCAGTTTTGAGGTGACCCCGAACACTGAAGCTTTCTTT. It is translated as CASSFEVTPNTEAFF. The gene calls are TRBV27 and TRBJ1-1, with D unresolved. CDR1 and CDR2 (germline): MNHEY, SMNVEV (reference sequence). This CDR3 spans 15 amino acids. The V end was cut by 3 bases, the J end by 1 base, with 12 bases between.

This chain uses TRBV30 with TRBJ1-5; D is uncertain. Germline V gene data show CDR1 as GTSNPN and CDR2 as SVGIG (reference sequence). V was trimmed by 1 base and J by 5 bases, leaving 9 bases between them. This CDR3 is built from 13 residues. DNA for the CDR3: TGTGCCTGGAGTGCGAGTTACGATCAGCCCCAGCATTTT. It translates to CAWSASYDQPQHF.

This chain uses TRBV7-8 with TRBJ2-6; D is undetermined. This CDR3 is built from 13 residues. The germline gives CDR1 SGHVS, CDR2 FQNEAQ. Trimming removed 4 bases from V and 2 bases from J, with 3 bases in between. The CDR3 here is CASSSTGANVLTF. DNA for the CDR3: TGTGCCAGCAGCTCCACTGGGGCCAACGTCCTGACTTTC.

The CDR3 sequence is CASSQVGYEQYF. Here the CDR3 DNA reads TGTGCCAGCAGCCAGGTAGGGTACGAGCAGTACTTC. The chain joins TRBV7-9 to TRBJ2-7; D not certain. Looked up from germline, CDR1 is SEHNR and CDR2 is FQNEAQ (reference sequence). Trimming cost V 5 bases and J 4 bases, with 9 bases left between them. The CDR3 loop spans 12 amino acids.

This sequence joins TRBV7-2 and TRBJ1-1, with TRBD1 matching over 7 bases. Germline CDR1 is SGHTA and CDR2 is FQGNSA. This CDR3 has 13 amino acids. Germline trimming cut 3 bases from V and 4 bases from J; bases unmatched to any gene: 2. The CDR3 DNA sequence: TGTGCCAGCAGCTTTCAGGGGGGCACTGAAGCTTTCTTT. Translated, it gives CASSFQGGTEAFF.

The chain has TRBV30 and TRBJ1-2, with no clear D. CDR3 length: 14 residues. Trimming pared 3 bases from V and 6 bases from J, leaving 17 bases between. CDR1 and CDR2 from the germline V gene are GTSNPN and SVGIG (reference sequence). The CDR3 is CAWRVMYRGDGYTF. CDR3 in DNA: TGTGCCTGGAGAGTAATGTATCGAGGCGATGGCTACACCTTC.

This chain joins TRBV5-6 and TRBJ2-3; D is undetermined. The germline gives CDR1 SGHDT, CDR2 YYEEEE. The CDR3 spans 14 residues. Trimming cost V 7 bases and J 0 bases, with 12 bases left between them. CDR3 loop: CASQGRPSTDTQYF. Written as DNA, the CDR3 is TGTGCCAGCCAAGGTAGACCTAGCACAGATACGCAGTATTTT. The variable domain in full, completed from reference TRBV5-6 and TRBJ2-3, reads DAGVTQSPTHLIKTRGQQVTLRCSPKSGHDTVSWYQQALGQGPQFIFQYYEEEERQRGNFPDRFSGHQFPNYSSELNVNALLLGDSALYLCASQGRPSTDTQYFGPGTRLTVL.

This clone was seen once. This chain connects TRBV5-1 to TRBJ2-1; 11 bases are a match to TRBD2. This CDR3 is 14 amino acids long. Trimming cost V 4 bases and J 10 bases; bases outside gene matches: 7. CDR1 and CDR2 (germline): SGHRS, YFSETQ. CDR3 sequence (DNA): TGCGCCAGCAGCGGTGCTAGCGGGGGGTCCGAGCAGTTCTTC. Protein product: CASSGASGGSEQFF.

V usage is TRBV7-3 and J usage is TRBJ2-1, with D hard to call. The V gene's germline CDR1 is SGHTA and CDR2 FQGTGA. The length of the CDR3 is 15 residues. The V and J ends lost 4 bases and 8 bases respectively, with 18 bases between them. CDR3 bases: TGTGCCAGCAGCTCCGGGCAGCGAAACCTCCATGAGCAGTTCTTC. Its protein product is CASSSGQRNLHEQFF.

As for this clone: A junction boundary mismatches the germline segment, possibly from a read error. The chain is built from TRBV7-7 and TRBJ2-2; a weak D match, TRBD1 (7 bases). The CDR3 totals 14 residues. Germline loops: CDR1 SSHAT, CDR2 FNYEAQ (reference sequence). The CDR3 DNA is TGTGCTAGCAGCGCGGGACAGCACACCGGGGAGCTGTTTTTT. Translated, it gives CASSAGQHTGELFF.

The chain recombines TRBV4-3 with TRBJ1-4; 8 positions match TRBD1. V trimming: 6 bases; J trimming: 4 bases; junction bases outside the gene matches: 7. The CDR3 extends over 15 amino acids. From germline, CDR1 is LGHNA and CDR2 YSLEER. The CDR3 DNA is TGCGCCAGCAGTACAGGGGGAAAGGGTAATGAAAAACTGTTTTTT. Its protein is CASSTGGKGNEKLFF.

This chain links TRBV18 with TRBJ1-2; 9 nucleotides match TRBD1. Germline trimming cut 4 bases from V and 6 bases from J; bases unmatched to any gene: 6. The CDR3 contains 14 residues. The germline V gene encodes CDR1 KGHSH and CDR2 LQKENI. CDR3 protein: CASSRDRDSDGYTF. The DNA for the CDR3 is TGTGCCAGCTCACGGGACAGGGATTCCGATGGCTACACCTTC.

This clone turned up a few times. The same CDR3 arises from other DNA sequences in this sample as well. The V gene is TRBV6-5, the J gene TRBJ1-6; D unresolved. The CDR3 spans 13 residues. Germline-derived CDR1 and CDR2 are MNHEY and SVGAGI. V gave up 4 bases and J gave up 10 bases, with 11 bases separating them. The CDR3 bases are TGTGCCAGCAGTTCCAGGACTGACTCACCCCTCCACTTT. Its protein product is CASSSRTDSPLHF.

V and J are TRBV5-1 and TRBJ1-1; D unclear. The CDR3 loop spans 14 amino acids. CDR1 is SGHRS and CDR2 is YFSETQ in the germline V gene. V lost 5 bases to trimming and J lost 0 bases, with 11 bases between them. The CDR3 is CASRDGPMNTEAFF. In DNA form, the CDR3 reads TGCGCCAGCAGGGACGGCCCAATGAACACTGAAGCTTTCTTT.

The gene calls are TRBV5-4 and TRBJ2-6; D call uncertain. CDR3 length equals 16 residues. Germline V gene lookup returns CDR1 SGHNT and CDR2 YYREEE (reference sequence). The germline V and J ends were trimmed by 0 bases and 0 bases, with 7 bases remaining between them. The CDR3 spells CASSLAGPSGANVLTF. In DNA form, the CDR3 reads TGTGCCAGCAGCTTGGCTGGCCCCTCTGGGGCCAACGTCCTGACTTTC.

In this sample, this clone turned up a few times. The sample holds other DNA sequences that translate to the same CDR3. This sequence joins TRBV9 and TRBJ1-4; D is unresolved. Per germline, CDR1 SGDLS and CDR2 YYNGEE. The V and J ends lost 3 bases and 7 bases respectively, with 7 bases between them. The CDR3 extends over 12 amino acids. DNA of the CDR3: TGTGCCAGCAGCGCCCTCGGTGAAAAACTGTTTTTT. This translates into CASSALGEKLFF.

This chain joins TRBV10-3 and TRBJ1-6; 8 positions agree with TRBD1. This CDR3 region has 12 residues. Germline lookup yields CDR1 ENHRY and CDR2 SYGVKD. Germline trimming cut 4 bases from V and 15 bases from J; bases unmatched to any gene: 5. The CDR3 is CAISGNGQGLHF. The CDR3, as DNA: TGTGCCATCAGTGGGAACGGACAGGGCCTCCACTTT.